A single sample gave rise to the 19 T cell receptor beta chains below, sequenced in a study of shared clonotypes between healthy human individuals. The repertoire was sequenced with immunoSEQ multiplex PCR; TCRdb's copy has only in-frame clones and lacks some. In the table there are approximately 1,500,000 clones, 95% to 99% of which are singletons. Sequencing was performed on naive CD4+ T cells sorted from blood. Documented subset: CD45RA+ positively selected. The receptors were sampled from a man aged 25-45 years in good health.

For this clone: This CDR3 is also generated by other DNA sequences in the sample. This chain connects TRBV5-1 to TRBJ2-7; TRBD1 matches 7 bases. Trimming removed 0 bases from V and 1 base from J; junction bases left unmatched: 1. In germline, CDR1 is SGHRS, CDR2 YFSETQ. The CDR3 runs 14 residues. The CDR3: CASSLATGSYEQYF. CDR3 sequence (DNA): TGCGCCAGCAGCTTGGCGACAGGGTCCTACGAGCAGTACTTC.

The chain couples TRBV30 to TRBJ1-1; 10 bases align to TRBD1. The junction had 7 bases not matched to a gene; V was cut back by 5 bases and J by 4 bases. Germline V gives CDR1 GTSNPN, CDR2 SVGIG (reference sequence). The CDR3 is 14 amino acids. CDR3 in DNA: TGTGCCTGGCAGGACAGGGGGGTACTCACTGAAGCTTTCTTT. Protein sequence: CAWQDRGVLTEAFF.

This chain joins TRBV27 and TRBJ2-7; D may match TRBD1 or TRBD2 (6 bases each). Germline V gene data show CDR1 as MNHEY and CDR2 as SMNVEV (reference sequence). Trimming shortened V by 5 bases and J by 6 bases, and 23 bases separated the two germline ends. This CDR3 spans 16 amino acids. CDR3 in DNA: TGTGCCAGCAGTCGGGAGCTACGACCGGGGGCGAGCGAGCAGTACTTC. The encoded protein is CASSRELRPGASEQYF.

This chain joins TRBV6-5 and TRBJ2-7; 10 nucleotides agree with TRBD2. Germline CDR1 MNHEY, CDR2 SVGAGI. V trimming: 4 bases; J trimming: 6 bases; junction bases outside the gene matches: 3. The CDR3 extends over 13 amino acids. CDR3 nucleotides: TGTGCCAGCAGTTCTAGCGGGAGATCCGAGCAGTACTTC. Encoded protein: CASSSSGRSEQYF.

The J gene is TRBJ2-1, the V gene TRBV5-1, with TRBD1 identical over 7 bases. The V gene end was trimmed by 4 bases and the J gene end by 0 bases; junction bases not matched to a gene: 7. CDR1 and CDR2 from the germline V gene are SGHRS and YFSETQ. This CDR3 spans 16 amino acids. Written as DNA, the CDR3 is TGCGCCAGCAGCCCCGAGGGGGCCAACTCCTACAATGAGCAGTTCTTC. Encoded protein: CASSPEGANSYNEQFF. The variable domain in full, completed from reference TRBV5-1 and TRBJ2-1, reads KAGVTQTPRYLIKTRGQQVTLSCSPISGHRSVSWYQQTPGQGLQFLFEYFSETQRNKGNFPGRFSGRQFSNSRSEMNVSTLELGDSALYLCASSPEGANSYNEQFFGPGTRLTVL.

The V and J genes are TRBV5-1 and TRBJ2-3; D possibly corresponds to TRBD2 (5 bases). Germline V gives CDR1 SGHRS, CDR2 YFSETQ. This CDR3 is built from 14 residues. V lost 3 bases and J 7 bases, leaving 15 bases between the germline ends. CDR3: CASSSGSGPYTQYF. CDR3 nucleotide sequence: TGCGCCAGCAGCTCCGGCAGCGGTCCTTATACGCAGTATTTT.

The rearrangement links TRBV29-1 to TRBJ1-1; D call uncertain. Per germline, CDR1 SQVTM and CDR2 ANQGSEA. The CDR3 covers 11 residues. V was cut by 4 bases and J by 6 bases, with 9 bases left in between. The CDR3 protein is CSVGSAAEAFF. In DNA, the CDR3 is TGCAGCGTTGGTTCGGCAGCTGAAGCTTTCTTT.

The chain has TRBV4-3 and TRBJ1-1, with D unresolved. Germline-derived CDR1 and CDR2 are LGHNA and YSLEER. The CDR3 has 17 residues. V lost 0 bases, J lost 5 bases, and 19 bases lay in between. CDR3: CASSQDALGAEGTEAFF. The CDR3 DNA is TGCGCCAGCAGCCAAGATGCCCTTGGTGCGGAGGGAACTGAAGCTTTCTTT.

The J gene is TRBJ1-1, the V gene TRBV5-1, with D perhaps TRBD1 (5 bases). V gave up 3 bases and J gave up 4 bases, with 16 bases separating them. Germline V CDR1 and CDR2: SGHRS, YFSETQ. There are 15 residues in the CDR3. CDR3 region: CASSSSSLGGTEAFF. CDR3 DNA: TGCGCCAGCAGCTCCTCATCTTTGGGGGGCACTGAAGCTTTCTTT.

The chain's CDR3 is CASSLVLTRGLYNEQFF. DNA for the CDR3: TGCGCCAGCAGCTTGGTTCTCACAAGGGGGCTCTACAATGAGCAGTTCTTC. The J gene is TRBJ2-1, the V gene TRBV5-1, with TRBD1 identical over 7 bases. Trimming cost V 0 bases and J 3 bases; bases outside gene matches: 9. Germline V gene lookup returns CDR1 SGHRS and CDR2 YFSETQ. This CDR3 is 17 amino acids long. The whole variable domain, filled in from reference TRBV5-1 and TRBJ2-1, reads KAGVTQTPRYLIKTRGQQVTLSCSPISGHRSVSWYQQTPGQGLQFLFEYFSETQRNKGNFPGRFSGRQFSNSRSEMNVSTLELGDSALYLCASSLVLTRGLYNEQFFGPGTRLTVL.

V gene TRBV18 combines with J gene TRBJ1-5, with TRBD1 matching 8 bases. The CDR3 is 17 residues long. With 6 bases clipped from V and 6 bases from J, the junction kept 16 bases outside the gene matches. Germline V lookup: CDR1 KGHSH, CDR2 LQKENI. In DNA form, the CDR3 reads TGTGCCAGCTCGCCGATAGATGGACAGGGACCACGTCAGCCCCAGCATTTT. Amino acids: CASSPIDGQGPRQPQHF. Looking up the rest from reference TRBV18 and TRBJ1-5 gives the full variable domain: NAGVMQNPRHLVRRRGQEARLRCSPMKGHSHVYWYRQLPEEGLKFMVYLQKENIIDESGMPKERFSAEFPKEGPSILRIQQVVRGDSAAYFCASSPIDGQGPRQPQHFGDGTRLSIL.

V is TRBV28 and J is TRBJ1-5, with 9 positions matching TRBD1. The CDR3 totals 15 residues. V was clipped by 2 bases and J by 6 bases; unmatched bases: 5. CDR1 is MDHEN and CDR2 is SYDVKM in the germline V gene. In nucleotides, the CDR3 is TGTGCCAGCAGTTTACCGGGACAGGGCACTCAGCCCCAGCATTTT. This encodes CASSLPGQGTQPQHF.

This clone was picked up one time. The rearrangement joins TRBV30 to TRBJ1-4; D unresolved. CDR3 length: 12 amino acids. Trimming removed 3 bases from V and 7 bases from J, with 9 bases in between. From germline, CDR1 is GTSNPN and CDR2 SVGIG (reference sequence). This CDR3 is CAWRSEAEKLFF. The DNA for the CDR3 is TGTGCCTGGAGAAGCGAGGCTGAAAAACTGTTTTTT. The whole variable domain, filled in from reference TRBV30 and TRBJ1-4, reads SQTIHQWPATLVQPVGSPLSLECTVEGTSNPNLYWYRQAAGRGLQLLFYSVGIGQISSEVPQNLSASRPQDRQFILSSKKLLLSDSGFYLCAWRSEAEKLFFGSGTQLSVL.

The chain employs TRBV7-6 and TRBJ2-7; D may be TRBD2 (6 bases). The CDR3 runs to 16 residues. Trimming removed 1 base from V and 5 bases from J, with 18 bases in between. CDR1 is SGHVS and CDR2 is FNYEAQ in the germline V gene. CDR3 in DNA: TGTGCCAGCAGCTTAGGCCCCCGGGGCGGGACCCACGAGCAGTACTTC. This encodes CASSLGPRGGTHEQYF.

The chain couples TRBV6-5 to TRBJ2-3; 10 bases align to TRBD1. The J segment lost 3 bases and the V segment lost 6 bases, leaving 6 bases of the junction unmatched. Germline V gives CDR1 MNHEY, CDR2 SVGAGI. This CDR3 spans 15 amino acids. CDR3 protein: CASRDPGQGTDTQYF. CDR3 bases: TGTGCCAGCAGAGACCCGGGACAGGGGACAGATACGCAGTATTTT.

V usage is TRBV5-1 and J usage is TRBJ1-1; D not resolved. Germline loops: CDR1 SGHRS, CDR2 YFSETQ. Trimming removed 2 bases at V and 0 bases at J, with 11 bases between. The CDR3 is 15 residues long. The CDR3 DNA reads TGCGCCAGCAGCTTATTGGAAGTTCTGAACACTGAAGCTTTCTTT. This encodes CASSLLEVLNTEAFF.

The rearrangement uses TRBV27 and TRBJ2-1; TRBD2 aligns across 7 bases. The germline gives CDR1 MNHEY, CDR2 SMNVEV (reference sequence). Trimming at V came to 5 bases and at J to 5 bases, leaving 6 bases not matched to a gene. The CDR3 loop spans 14 amino acids. The CDR3 is CASSTSERDNEQFF. The CDR3 DNA sequence: TGTGCCAGCAGTACTAGCGAGCGGGACAATGAGCAGTTCTTC.

The chain combines TRBV9 with TRBJ1-3; 7 bases fit TRBD1. The CDR3 has 16 residues. After removal of 4 bases from V and 4 bases from J, the junction contained 11 bases not matched to a gene. Germline values: CDR1 SGDLS, CDR2 YYNGEE. CDR3 amino acids: CASSPKDRQSGNTIYF. CDR3 in DNA: TGTGCCAGCAGCCCTAAGGACAGGCAGAGCGGAAACACCATATATTTT.

V usage is TRBV16 and J usage is TRBJ2-7, with TRBD2 matching over 10 bases. CDR3 length: 15 residues. Germline CDR1 reads KGHSY; CDR2 reads FQNENV. The ends lost 4 bases at V and 6 bases at J; junction bases unmatched: 9. Here the CDR3 DNA reads TGTGCCAGCAGCCCGTGGACTAGCGGCTTGTCCGAGCAGTACTTC. The encoded protein is CASSPWTSGLSEQYF.